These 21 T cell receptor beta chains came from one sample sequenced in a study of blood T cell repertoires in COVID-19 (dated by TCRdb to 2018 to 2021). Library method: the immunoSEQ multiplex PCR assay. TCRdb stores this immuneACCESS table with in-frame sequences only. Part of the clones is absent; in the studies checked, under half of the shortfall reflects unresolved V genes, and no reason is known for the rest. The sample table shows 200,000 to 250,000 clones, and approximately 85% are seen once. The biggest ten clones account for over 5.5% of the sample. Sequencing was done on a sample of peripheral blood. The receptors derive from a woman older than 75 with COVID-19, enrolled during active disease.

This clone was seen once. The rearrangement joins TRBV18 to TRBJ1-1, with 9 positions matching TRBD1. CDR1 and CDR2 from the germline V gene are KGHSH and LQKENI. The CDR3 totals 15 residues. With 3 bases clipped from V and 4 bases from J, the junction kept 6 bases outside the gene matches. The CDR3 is CASSPRTGVGTEAFF. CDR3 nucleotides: TGTGCCAGCTCACCTCGGACAGGGGTGGGCACTGAAGCTTTCTTT.

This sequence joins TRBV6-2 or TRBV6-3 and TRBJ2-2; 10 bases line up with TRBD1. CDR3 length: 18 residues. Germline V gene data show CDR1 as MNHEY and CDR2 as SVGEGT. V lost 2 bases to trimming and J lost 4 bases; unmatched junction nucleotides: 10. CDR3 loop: CASSYPLDRGILTGELFF. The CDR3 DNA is TGTGCCAGCAGTTACCCCTTGGACAGGGGGATACTCACCGGGGAGCTGTTTTTT.

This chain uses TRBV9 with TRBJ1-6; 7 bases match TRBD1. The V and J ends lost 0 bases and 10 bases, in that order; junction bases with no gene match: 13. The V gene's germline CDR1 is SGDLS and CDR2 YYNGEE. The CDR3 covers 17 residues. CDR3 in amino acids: CASSVAGRGRGGSPLHF. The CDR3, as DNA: TGTGCCAGCAGCGTAGCGGGTAGGGGGCGAGGTGGGTCACCCCTCCACTTT.

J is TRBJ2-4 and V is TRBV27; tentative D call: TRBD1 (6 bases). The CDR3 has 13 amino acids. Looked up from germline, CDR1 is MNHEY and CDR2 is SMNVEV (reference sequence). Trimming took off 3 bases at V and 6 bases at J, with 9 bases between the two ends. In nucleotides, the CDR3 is TGTGCCAGCAGTTTCCTGGACAGAAACATTCAGTACTTC. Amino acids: CASSFLDRNIQYF.

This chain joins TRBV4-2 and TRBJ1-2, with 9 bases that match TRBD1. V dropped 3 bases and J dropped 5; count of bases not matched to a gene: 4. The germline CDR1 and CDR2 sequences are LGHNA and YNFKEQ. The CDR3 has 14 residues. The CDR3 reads CASSHGTGPYGYTF. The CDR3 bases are TGTGCCAGCAGCCACGGGACAGGGCCTTATGGCTACACCTTC.

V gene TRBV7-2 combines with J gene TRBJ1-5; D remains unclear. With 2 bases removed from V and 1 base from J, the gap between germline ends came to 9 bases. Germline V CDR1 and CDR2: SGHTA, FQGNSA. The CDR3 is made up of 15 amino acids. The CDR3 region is CASSLKAQSNQPQHF. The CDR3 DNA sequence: TGTGCCAGCAGCTTAAAAGCACAGAGCAATCAGCCCCAGCATTTT.

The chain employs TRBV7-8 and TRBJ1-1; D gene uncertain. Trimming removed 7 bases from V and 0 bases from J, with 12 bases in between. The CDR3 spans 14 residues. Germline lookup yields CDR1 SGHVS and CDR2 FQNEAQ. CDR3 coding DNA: TGTGCCAGCACCCGTCTACAGTTGAACACTGAAGCTTTCTTT. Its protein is CASTRLQLNTEAFF.

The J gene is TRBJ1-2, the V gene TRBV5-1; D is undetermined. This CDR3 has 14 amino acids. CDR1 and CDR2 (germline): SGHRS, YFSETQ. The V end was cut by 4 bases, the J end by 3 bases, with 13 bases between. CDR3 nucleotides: TGCGCCAGCAGCCCGTATACAGACCACTATGGCTACACCTTC. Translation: CASSPYTDHYGYTF.

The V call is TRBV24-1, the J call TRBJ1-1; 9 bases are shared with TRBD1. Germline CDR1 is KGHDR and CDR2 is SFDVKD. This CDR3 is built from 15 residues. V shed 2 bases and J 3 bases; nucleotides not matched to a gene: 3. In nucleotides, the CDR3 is TGTGCCACCAGTGATTCCCGGGACAGGGACACTGAAGCTTTCTTT. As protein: CATSDSRDRDTEAFF.

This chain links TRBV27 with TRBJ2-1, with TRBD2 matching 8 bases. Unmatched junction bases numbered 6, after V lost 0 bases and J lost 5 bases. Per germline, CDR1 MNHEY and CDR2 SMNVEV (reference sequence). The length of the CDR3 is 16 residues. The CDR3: CASSLSRLAGDNEQFF. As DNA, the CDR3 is TGTGCCAGCAGTTTATCCCGGCTAGCGGGTGACAATGAGCAGTTCTTC.

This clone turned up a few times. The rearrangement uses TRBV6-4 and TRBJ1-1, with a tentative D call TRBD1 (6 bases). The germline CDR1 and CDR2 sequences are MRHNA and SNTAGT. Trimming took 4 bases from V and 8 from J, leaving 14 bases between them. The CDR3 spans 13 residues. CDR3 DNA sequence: TGTGCCAGCAGTGTCGCCCCAGACAGGGAAGCTTTCTTT. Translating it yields CASSVAPDREAFF.

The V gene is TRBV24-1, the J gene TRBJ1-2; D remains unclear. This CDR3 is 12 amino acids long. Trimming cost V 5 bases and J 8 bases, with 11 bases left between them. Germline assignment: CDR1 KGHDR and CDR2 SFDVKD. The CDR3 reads CATSVPGGGYTF. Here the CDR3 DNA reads TGTGCCACCAGTGTTCCAGGTGGGGGCTACACCTTC.

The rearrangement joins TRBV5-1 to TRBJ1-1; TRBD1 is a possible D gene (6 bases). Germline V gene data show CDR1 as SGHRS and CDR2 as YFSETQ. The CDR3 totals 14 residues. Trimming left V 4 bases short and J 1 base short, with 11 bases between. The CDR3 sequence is CASSRVGANTEAFF. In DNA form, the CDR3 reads TGCGCCAGCAGCCGTGTGGGGGCGAACACTGAAGCTTTCTTT. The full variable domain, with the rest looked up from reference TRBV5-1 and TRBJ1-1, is KAGVTQTPRYLIKTRGQQVTLSCSPISGHRSVSWYQQTPGQGLQFLFEYFSETQRNKGNFPGRFSGRQFSNSRSEMNVSTLELGDSALYLCASSRVGANTEAFFGQGTRLTVV.

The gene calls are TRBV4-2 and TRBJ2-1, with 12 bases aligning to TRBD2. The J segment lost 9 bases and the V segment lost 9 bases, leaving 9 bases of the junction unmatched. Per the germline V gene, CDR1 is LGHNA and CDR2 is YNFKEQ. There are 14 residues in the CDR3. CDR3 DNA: TGTGCCAGTGGGGCTAGCGGGGGGGCCGCTGAGCAGTTCTTC. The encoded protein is CASGASGGAAEQFF.

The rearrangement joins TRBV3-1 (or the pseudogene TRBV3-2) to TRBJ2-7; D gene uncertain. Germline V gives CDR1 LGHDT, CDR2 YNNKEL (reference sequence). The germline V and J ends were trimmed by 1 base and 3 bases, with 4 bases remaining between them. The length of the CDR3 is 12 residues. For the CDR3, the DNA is TGTGCCAGCAGCCAAGGCGACTACGAGCAGTACTTC. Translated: CASSQGDYEQYF.

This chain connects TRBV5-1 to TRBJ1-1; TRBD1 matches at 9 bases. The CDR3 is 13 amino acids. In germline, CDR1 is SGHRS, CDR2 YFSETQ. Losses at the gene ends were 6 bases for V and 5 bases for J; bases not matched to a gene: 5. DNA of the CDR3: TGCGCCAGCACGGGACAGGGACAAACTGAAGCTTTCTTT. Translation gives CASTGQGQTEAFF.

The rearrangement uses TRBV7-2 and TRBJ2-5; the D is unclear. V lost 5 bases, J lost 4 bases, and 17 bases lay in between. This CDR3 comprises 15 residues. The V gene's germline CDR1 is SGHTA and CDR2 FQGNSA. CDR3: CASSPARSFPETQYF. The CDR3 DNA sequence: TGTGCCAGCAGCCCAGCGAGGAGTTTCCCAGAGACCCAGTACTTC.

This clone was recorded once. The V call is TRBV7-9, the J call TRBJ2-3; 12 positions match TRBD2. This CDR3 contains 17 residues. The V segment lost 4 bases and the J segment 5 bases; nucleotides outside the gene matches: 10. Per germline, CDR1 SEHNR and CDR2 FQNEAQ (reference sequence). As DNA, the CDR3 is TGTGCCAGCAGCTCTCAAGGCCCTAGCGGGGGGGAAGATACGCAGTATTTT. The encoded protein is CASSSQGPSGGEDTQYF.

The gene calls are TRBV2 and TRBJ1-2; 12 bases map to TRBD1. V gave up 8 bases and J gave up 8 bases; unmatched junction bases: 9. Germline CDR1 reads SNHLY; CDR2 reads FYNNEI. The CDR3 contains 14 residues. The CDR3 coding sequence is TGTGCCAGCCTTCGGGGACAGGGGGCCGGCGGCTACACCTTC. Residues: CASLRGQGAGGYTF.

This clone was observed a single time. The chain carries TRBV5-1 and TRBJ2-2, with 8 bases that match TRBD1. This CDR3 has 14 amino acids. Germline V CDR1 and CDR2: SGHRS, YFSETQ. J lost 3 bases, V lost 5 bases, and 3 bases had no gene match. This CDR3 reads CASRAGGDTGELFF. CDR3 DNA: TGCGCCAGCAGGGCAGGGGGCGACACCGGGGAGCTGTTTTTT.

This chain's CDR3 is CASSEGGQGRAFF. Here the CDR3 DNA reads TGTGCCAGCAGTGAAGGAGGGCAGGGGCGGGCTTTCTTT. The chain couples TRBV6-1 to TRBJ1-1, with a possible D match to TRBD1 (6 bases). Trimming removed 1 base from V and 11 bases from J, with 14 bases in between. Germline CDR1 is MNHNS and CDR2 is SASEGT. This CDR3 is 13 amino acids long.